The subject of this entry is one T cell receptor beta chain. Its antigen remains unknown. The entry originates in a study of T-cell memory formation after mild COVID-19. Study-wide context: Each donor largely had its own TCR clusters. Findings of the study overall: Proof of SARS-CoV-2 specificity was absent for the second-wave clones that crested on day 37. Prior to infection, memory already included some responding clones, suggesting cross-reactive memory joined.

TCRdb recomputed calls from the 5' RACE reads with MiXCR, one row per CDR3 protein. Of 250,000 to 350,000 distinct CDR3 sequences in the sample, 14% were seen once. The V and J ends lost 3 bases and 8 bases respectively, with 15 bases between them. Germline loops: CDR1 KGHSH, CDR2 LQKENI. This CDR3 is built from 14 residues. This receptor was identified in a man younger than 30 who had mild COVID-19 (a few samples of this study predate the infection). Cell type and time point are not known. V is TRBV18 and J is TRBJ2-3; either TRBD1 or TRBD2 may supply D (5 bases each). Sequencing used PBMCs or a T cell subset sorted from them (not recorded which). The DNA for the CDR3 is TGTGCCAGCTCACCTCAACCCGGGGCTGGTACGCAGTATTTT. Its translation: CASSPQPGAGTQYF.